Listed here are 27 T cell receptor beta chains from one sample, sequenced in a study of T cell repertoires in cytomegalovirus infection. For these receptors, no antigen is known. TCRdb re-called the reads through MiXCR, storing one row per CDR3 protein. The profile shows fewer than 1,000,000 distinct CDR3 sequences, roughly 31% of them singletons. The material sequenced was cultured CD8+ T cells from PBMCs, taken from culture after CMV antigen stimulation. Source of these receptors: a human donor in good health (CMV status not recorded). Some clones in this sample may be carry-over from other donors' samples.

This clonotype was observed many times. The V gene is TRBV7-8, the J gene TRBJ1-2; possible D gene TRBD1, 6 bases. The CDR3 covers 15 residues. The ends were cut back, 6 bases at V and 3 bases at J, with 17 bases in the middle. Germline-derived CDR1 and CDR2 are SGHVS and FQNEAQ. CDR3 bases: TGTGCCAGCAGAATCCTACAGGGTATCGACTATGGCTACACCTTC. This codes for CASRILQGIDYGYTF. Full variable domain (outside the CDR3, taken from reference TRBV7-8 and TRBJ1-2): GAGVSQSPRYKVAKRGQDVALRCDPISGHVSLFWYQQALGQGPEFLTYFQNEAQLDKSGLPSDRFFAERPEGSVSTLKIQRTQQEDSAVYLCASRILQGIDYGYTFGSGTRLTVV.

This clonotype was picked up many times. The chain uses TRBV27 and TRBJ1-2; TRBD1 might be the D (6 bases). V lost 4 bases to trimming and J lost 5 bases, with 11 bases between them. The CDR3 runs 13 residues. Germline assignment: CDR1 MNHEY and CDR2 SMNVEV (reference sequence). Here the CDR3 DNA reads TGTGCCAGCAGTTGGGACAATGGGTATGGCTACACCTTC. It specifies CASSWDNGYGYTF.

This rearrangement joins TRBV7-6 to TRBJ2-5, with 9 bases lining up with TRBD1. The junction had 6 bases not matched to a gene; V was cut back by 5 bases and J by 5 bases. Germline-derived CDR1 and CDR2 are SGHVS and FNYEAQ. The CDR3 consists of 14 residues. The CDR3 loop reads CASSPGTGIETQYF. For the CDR3, the DNA is TGTGCCAGCAGCCCCGGGACAGGGATCGAGACCCAGTACTTC.

This clonotype was recorded at least ten times. The chain is built from TRBV12-3 or TRBV12-4 and TRBJ1-2; maybe TRBD1 (5 bases). Deletions cut 1 base from V and 4 bases from J, with 10 bases between. There are 14 residues in the CDR3. In DNA, the CDR3 is TGTGCCAGCAGTTTAGGGGGGAACGCCTATGGCTACACCTTC. It translates to CASSLGGNAYGYTF.

This clonotype was counted only a few times. CDR3 DNA: TGCGCCAGCAGCCAAGATATCAGGGGACGGGAGCTGTTTTTT. It specifies CASSQDIRGRELFF. The chain employs TRBV4-1 and TRBJ2-2; TRBD1 is a possible D gene (6 bases). This CDR3 has 14 residues. The germline V gene has CDR1 MGHRA and CDR2 YSYEKL. Trimming stripped 0 bases from V and 9 bases from J, with 11 bases between.

The chain couples TRBV2 to TRBJ2-1, with 7 positions matching TRBD2. Per germline, CDR1 SNHLY and CDR2 FYNNEI. V dropped 11 bases and J dropped 7; count of bases not matched to a gene: 14. The CDR3 is made up of 14 amino acids. The CDR3 reads CASWGGVSSNEQFF. The CDR3 nucleotides are TGTGCCTCGTGGGGGGGGGTGAGTTCTAATGAGCAGTTCTTC.

This clonotype has at least ten counts. The V call is TRBV6-2 or TRBV6-3, the J call TRBJ2-7, with D uncertain. Trimming cost V 4 bases and J 0 bases, with 16 bases left between them. CDR1 is MNHEY, CDR2 SVGEGT, per germline. The length of the CDR3 is 16 residues. The CDR3 sequence: CASSSEDVFSSYEQYV. The CDR3, as DNA: TGTGCCAGCAGTTCCGAGGACGTCTTCAGCTCCTACGAGCAGTACGTC.

Only a few counts were recorded for this clonotype. This rearrangement joins TRBV7-9 to TRBJ1-1, with D perhaps TRBD1 (6 bases). Trimming removed 5 bases at V and 4 bases at J, with 17 bases between. Looked up from germline, CDR1 is SEHNR and CDR2 is FQNEAQ (reference sequence). The CDR3 covers 15 residues. CDR3 in amino acids: CASSTGQTVSTEAFF. In nucleotides, the CDR3 is TGTGCCAGCAGCACAGGACAGACCGTCAGCACTGAAGCTTTCTTT.

The chain links TRBV10-3 to TRBJ2-7, with TRBD1 identical over 7 bases. Germline trimming cut 3 bases from V and 2 bases from J; bases unmatched to any gene: 4. Germline CDR1 and CDR2: ENHRY and SYGVKD. The CDR3 totals 14 residues. DNA of the CDR3: TGTGCCATCAGTGATCCAGGGGGAACCTACGAGCAGTACTTC. Translating it yields CAISDPGGTYEQYF.

The chain employs TRBV6-2 or TRBV6-3 and TRBJ2-5; 10 nucleotides match TRBD1. Germline CDR1 is MNHEY and CDR2 is SVGEGT. The CDR3 contains 15 residues. Losses at the gene ends were 3 bases for V and 5 bases for J; bases not matched to a gene: 6. In nucleotides, the CDR3 is TGTGCCAGCAGTTATCTGACAGGGGGCGGCGAGACCCAGTACTTC. This translates into CASSYLTGGGETQYF.

CDR3 region: CASSHEQGVVFTDTQYF. The CDR3 nucleotides read TGCGCCAGCAGCCATGAACAGGGGGTTGTGTTCACAGATACGCAGTATTTT. The chain is built from TRBV4-1 and TRBJ2-3; TRBD1 matches 8 bases. With V trimmed by 3 bases and J by 2 bases, 10 bases remained unmatched. Germline loops: CDR1 MGHRA, CDR2 YSYEKL. The CDR3 extends over 17 amino acids.

This sequence joins TRBV6-8 and TRBJ1-2; unclear D gene. Germline-derived CDR1 and CDR2 are MNHGY and SAAAGT. The CDR3 covers 14 residues. Trimming took 7 bases from V and 8 from J, leaving 20 bases between them. CDR3 DNA sequence: TGTGCCAGCACCGAGGACGGGCAACCAGAGGGCTACACCTTC. Its translation is CASTEDGQPEGYTF.

The chain links TRBV25-1 to TRBJ2-1; no firm D call. This CDR3 region has 12 residues. The germline V gene encodes CDR1 MGHDK and CDR2 SYGVNS. V lost 5 bases and J lost 5, with 7 bases in between. Here the CDR3 DNA reads TGTGCCAGCAGTTGGGTCCACAATGAGCAGTTCTTC. Residues: CASSWVHNEQFF.

This chain connects TRBV3-1 to TRBJ2-3; 13 nucleotides agree with TRBD2. Germline values: CDR1 LGHDT, CDR2 YNNKEL (reference sequence). The CDR3 has 17 amino acids. V lost 0 bases, J lost 2 bases, and 2 bases stayed unmatched. The CDR3 bases are TGTGCCAGCAGCCAAGATGGGACTAGCGGGGACACAGATACGCAGTATTTT. Amino acids: CASSQDGTSGDTDTQYF.

In its sample, this clonotype was seen many times. The chain recombines TRBV19 with TRBJ1-2; D possibly corresponds to TRBD1 (5 bases). CDR1 and CDR2 from the germline V gene are LNHDA and SQIVND (reference sequence). The ends were cut back, 8 bases at V and 2 bases at J, with 9 bases in the middle. CDR3 length: 12 amino acids. The CDR3 nucleotides are TGTGCCAGTGGGACGGCCAACTATGGCTACACCTTC. Protein: CASGTANYGYTF. Using reference TRBV19 and TRBJ1-2 for the parts outside the CDR3, the full variable domain is DGGITQSPKYLFRKEGQNVTLSCEQNLNHDAMYWYRQDPGQGLRLIYYSQIVNDFQKGDIAEGYSVSREKKESFPLTVTSAQKNPTAFYLCASGTANYGYTFGSGTRLTVV.

There are a few counts of this clonotype. The V gene is TRBV6-2 or TRBV6-3, the J gene TRBJ1-5, with D perhaps matching TRBD1 (6 bases). The CDR3 spans 14 residues. Per the germline V gene, CDR1 is MNHEY and CDR2 is SVGEGT. Trimming shortened V by 7 bases and J by 3 bases, and 13 bases separated the two germline ends. The CDR3 reads CASTGYRANQPQHF. The CDR3 nucleotides read TGTGCCAGCACGGGGTACAGGGCCAATCAGCCCCAGCATTTT.

This chain links TRBV10-3 with TRBJ2-1; D call uncertain. CDR3 length: 15 amino acids. Germline-derived CDR1 and CDR2 are ENHRY and SYGVKD. V gave up 6 bases and J gave up 5 bases, with 17 bases separating them. The CDR3 DNA follows: TGTGCCATCAGCACAGACCGTTCCGCAGACAATGAGCAGTTCTTC. Translation: CAISTDRSADNEQFF.

The V and J genes are TRBV9 and TRBJ1-2; 7 bases agree with TRBD1. Germline V gene data show CDR1 as SGDLS and CDR2 as YYNGEE. The trim removed 7 bases at V and 3 bases at J, leaving 9 bases unmatched. CDR3 length equals 14 residues. This CDR3 is CASAQGVKDYGYTF. The DNA for the CDR3 is TGTGCCAGCGCCCAGGGGGTAAAAGACTATGGCTACACCTTC.

This clonotype was seen a handful of times. The V and J genes are TRBV27 and TRBJ2-3; D is uncertain. The CDR3 runs to 18 residues. Germline V lookup: CDR1 MNHEY, CDR2 SMNVEV (reference sequence). V lost 5 bases, J lost 2 bases, and 23 bases lay in between. The CDR3 protein is CASSPWASPLLYTDTQYF. CDR3 nucleotide sequence: TGTGCCAGCAGTCCTTGGGCGAGCCCTCTATTATACACAGATACGCAGTATTTT.

This clonotype was recorded a few times. This chain connects TRBV7-6 to TRBJ2-5; possible D gene TRBD1, 6 bases. Germline V gene sequence: CDR1 SGHVS, CDR2 FNYEAQ. Trimming removed 5 bases at V and 0 bases at J, with 22 bases between. CDR3 length: 18 amino acids. CDR3 sequence reads: CASSAAFVGAYYQETQYF. Here the CDR3 DNA reads TGTGCCAGCAGCGCCGCCTTTGTGGGGGCTTACTACCAAGAGACCCAGTACTTC.

The genes are TRBV13 and TRBJ2-1; 7 bases line up with TRBD2. The CDR3 spans 17 residues. Germline CDR1 is PRHDT and CDR2 is FYEKMQ (reference sequence). The ends lost 5 bases at V and 5 bases at J; junction bases unmatched: 15. This chain's CDR3 is CASSQTELGLKNNEQFF. The CDR3 DNA follows: TGTGCCAGCAGCCAGACCGAGTTGGGACTAAAGAACAATGAGCAGTTCTTC.

The chain employs TRBV4-3 and TRBJ2-1; weak D call: TRBD2 (6 bases). Trimming left V 2 bases short and J 6 bases short, with 11 bases between. Looked up from germline, CDR1 is LGHNA and CDR2 is YSLEER. The CDR3 sequence is 14 residues long. The CDR3 sequence: CASSQQVGGNEQFF. DNA of the CDR3: TGCGCCAGCAGCCAACAGGTGGGAGGCAATGAGCAGTTCTTC.

This clonotype has a handful of counts. The rearrangement joins TRBV10-3 to TRBJ2-5, with D unclear. The germline CDR1 and CDR2 sequences are ENHRY and SYGVKD. With 2 bases removed from V and 4 bases from J, the gap between germline ends came to 8 bases. The CDR3 consists of 13 residues. The DNA for the CDR3 is TGTGCCATCAGTGAGACCGCCGGAGAGACCCAGTACTTC. Translating it yields CAISETAGETQYF.

This clonotype showed up just a few times. The chain employs TRBV2 and TRBJ2-3; 8 nucleotides match TRBD1. With V trimmed by 4 bases and J by 1 base, 4 bases remained unmatched. The germline V gene encodes CDR1 SNHLY and CDR2 FYNNEI. This CDR3 spans 15 amino acids. The CDR3 nucleotides are TGTGCCAGCAGTGCGGGACAGGACCGCACAGATACGCAGTATTTT. Translating gives CASSAGQDRTDTQYF.

The J gene is TRBJ2-7, the V gene TRBV20-1; unclear D gene. Deletions cut 6 bases from V and 0 bases from J, with 9 bases between. The CDR3 runs to 12 residues. Per germline, CDR1 DFQATT and CDR2 SNEGSKA (reference sequence). CDR3 bases: TGCAGTGCCCGAGAACTCTCCTACGAGCAGTACTTC. Protein product: CSARELSYEQYF.

This chain links TRBV19 with TRBJ1-6; TRBD1 matches at 7 bases. Germline assignment: CDR1 LNHDA and CDR2 SQIVND (reference sequence). This CDR3 region has 15 residues. V lost 4 bases, J lost 9 bases, and 9 bases stayed unmatched. CDR3 in DNA: TGTGCCAGTAGTAGCCGGGACAGCCTCATTTCACCCCTCCACTTT. Protein sequence: CASSSRDSLISPLHF.

The chain carries TRBV5-1 and TRBJ2-1; the D gene is possibly TRBD2 (7 bases). The ends were cut back, 7 bases at V and 4 bases at J, with 18 bases in the middle. CDR3 length: 15 amino acids. Germline CDR1 is SGHRS and CDR2 is YFSETQ. This CDR3 is CASFGGQGPYNEQFF. In DNA, the CDR3 is TGCGCCAGCTTCGGGGGGCAGGGCCCATACAATGAGCAGTTCTTC.